Detailed here is one T cell receptor (beta chain). The sample is drawn from a study of blood T cell repertoires in COVID-19. This CDR3 region has 13 residues. Trimming pared 1 base from V and 5 bases from J, leaving 6 bases between. Germline CDR1 LGHNT, CDR2 FRNRAP. TCRdb's copy holds only in-frame clones and misses some; the assay was immunoSEQ multiplex PCR. The data show around 180,000 clones, with approximately 85% seen just once and 6.5% to 7.5% held by the top ten. This chain joins TRBV12-5 and TRBJ2-4; D unresolved. This TCR came from an elderly man with COVID-19, enrolled during active disease. The sequencing sample was made of peripheral blood. The CDR3 sequence is CASGLGPQNIQYF. The CDR3 nucleotides read TGTGCTAGTGGTTTGGGGCCGCAAAACATTCAGTACTTC.